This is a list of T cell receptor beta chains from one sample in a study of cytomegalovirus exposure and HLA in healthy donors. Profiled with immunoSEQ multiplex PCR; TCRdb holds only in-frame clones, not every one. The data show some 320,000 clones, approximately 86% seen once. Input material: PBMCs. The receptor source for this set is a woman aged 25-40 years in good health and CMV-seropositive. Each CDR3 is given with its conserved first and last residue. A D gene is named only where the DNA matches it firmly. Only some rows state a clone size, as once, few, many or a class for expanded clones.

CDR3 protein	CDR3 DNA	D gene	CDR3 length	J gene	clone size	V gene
CASSLGQASSYEQYF	TGTGCCAGCAGTTTAGGGCAGGCCAGCTCCTACGAGCAGTACTTC	NA	15	TRBJ2-7	NA	TRBV27
CASSRTATYEQYF	TGTGCCAGCAGTAGGACTGCCACCTACGAGCAGTACTTC	NA	13	TRBJ2-7	NA	TRBV27
CASSLGSLDLLFF	TGTGCCAGCAGCTTGGGCAGTCTTGATCTTCTGTTTTTT	NA	13	TRBJ1-4	NA	TRBV5-6
CASRAQGGETQYF	TGTGCCAGCAGGGCACAGGGGGGGGAGACCCAGTACTTC	NA	13	TRBJ2-5	NA	TRBV28
CASSSRVFTYNEQFF	TGTGCCAGCAGCTCCCGGGTCTTTACCTACAATGAGCAGTTCTTC	NA	15	TRBJ2-1	NA	TRBV7-8
CASSGTRGETQYF	TGTGCCAGCAGCGGTACTAGGGGAGAGACCCAGTACTTC	NA	13	TRBJ2-5	NA	TRBV9
CASSQIEGVNEQFF	TGTGCCAGCAGCCAAATCGAAGGGGTTAATGAGCAGTTCTTC	NA	14	TRBJ2-1	once	TRBV28
CASARGHDEQFF	TGTGCCAGCGCGCGGGGGCACGATGAGCAGTTCTTC	NA	12	TRBJ2-1	NA	TRBV27
CASSRRLAGGFTDTQYF	TGTGCCAGCAGTCGTCGACTAGCGGGGGGGTTCACAGATACGCAGTATTTT	TRBD2	17	TRBJ2-3	few	TRBV5-4
CASSFGVGTEAFF	TGTGCCAGCAGCTTTGGGGTTGGCACTGAAGCTTTCTTT	NA	13	TRBJ1-1	few	TRBV7-9
CASRRQGASASYEQYF	TGCGCCAGCAGACGACAGGGCGCTTCCGCCTCCTACGAGCAGTACTTC	TRBD1	16	TRBJ2-7	NA	TRBV5-1
CATSGTSGRGGSYNEQFF	TGTGCCACCAGCGGGACTAGCGGGAGGGGGGGCTCCTACAATGAGCAGTTCTTC	TRBD2	18	TRBJ2-1	NA	TRBV15
CASSLVQGNNSPLHF	TGTGCCAGCAGCTTAGTTCAGGGTAATAATTCACCCCTCCACTTT	NA	15	TRBJ1-6	NA	TRBV7-2
CASSLADNYGYTF	TGCGCCAGCAGCTTGGCCGACAACTATGGCTACACCTTC	NA	13	TRBJ1-2	few	TRBV5-1
CASSLSETEAFF	TGCGCCAGCAGCTTGTCGGAGACTGAAGCTTTCTTT	NA	12	TRBJ1-1	NA	TRBV5-1
CASSVGEALSSFEQYF	TGTGCCAGCAGCGTAGGCGAAGCGTTGAGCTCCTTCGAGCAGTACTTC	NA	16	TRBJ2-7	NA	TRBV9
CASSLVSNEQFF	TGTGCCAGCAGCTTGGTGAGCAATGAGCAGTTCTTC	NA	12	TRBJ2-1	NA	TRBV7-9
CASSTTGTAAWGSGANVLTF	TGCGCCAGCAGCACAACCGGGACAGCGGCTTGGGGCTCTGGGGCCAACGTCCTGACTTTC	TRBD1	20	TRBJ2-6	once	TRBV5-1
CASSDHGGAVDTQYF	TGTGCCAGCAGTGACCACGGGGGGGCCGTAGATACGCAGTATTTT	TRBD2	15	TRBJ2-3	few	TRBV6-4
CASTFRSTSYNEQFF	TGTGCCAGCACCTTCAGGAGTACCTCCTACAATGAGCAGTTCTTC	NA	15	TRBJ2-1	NA	TRBV6-5
CASSGQDPSLANYGYTF	TGTGCCAGCAGTGGACAGGATCCCTCTCTTGCTAACTATGGCTACACCTTC	TRBD1	17	TRBJ1-2	NA	TRBV27
CASSLQGAQLTGELFF	TGTGCCAGCAGCCTGCAGGGGGCCCAATTAACCGGGGAGCTGTTTTTT	TRBD1	16	TRBJ2-2	NA	TRBV7-2
CASTVDSYSYEQYF	TGTGCCAGCACCGTCGACAGCTACTCCTACGAGCAGTACTTC	NA	14	TRBJ2-7	NA	TRBV9
CASSPPTASSYEQYF	TGTGCCAGCAGCCCTCCCACAGCGAGTTCCTACGAGCAGTACTTC	NA	15	TRBJ2-7	NA	TRBV7-9
CASSSPGILTQYF	TGTGCCAGCAGCTCCCCGGGAATCCTTACGCAGTATTTT	NA	13	TRBJ2-3	NA	TRBV13
CALNRVTEAFF	TGTGCCTTAAACAGGGTTACTGAAGCTTTCTTT	NA	11	TRBJ1-1	NA	TRBV30
CASSPPGRQGDQPQHF	TGTGCCAGCAGCCCACCCGGACGACAGGGTGATCAGCCCCAGCATTTT	TRBD1	16	TRBJ1-5	NA	TRBV5-5
CASSQDHQGLVYEQYF	TGCGCCAGCAGCCAAGATCATCAGGGTCTTGTATACGAGCAGTACTTC	NA	16	TRBJ2-7	once	TRBV4-1
CASGGSSYEQYF	TGTGCCAGCGGGGGGTCCTCCTACGAGCAGTACTTC	NA	12	TRBJ2-7	NA	TRBV7-9
CASSDGPPDYNEQFF	TGTGCCAGCAGCGACGGGCCTCCCGATTACAATGAGCAGTTCTTC	NA	15	TRBJ2-1	few	TRBV9
CASSAGQANSPLHF	TGTGCCAGCAGCGCTGGACAGGCGAATTCACCCCTCCACTTT	TRBD1	14	TRBJ1-6	NA	TRBV5-6
CSGYRDSLDGYTF	TGCAGCGGATACAGGGACTCACTAGATGGCTACACCTTC	NA	13	TRBJ1-2	NA	TRBV29-1
CASSLGAGSGANVLTF	TGTGCCAGCAGCTTAGGGGCAGGCTCTGGGGCCAACGTCCTGACTTTC	NA	16	TRBJ2-6	NA	TRBV7-2
CASSSGAGGRDTQYF	TGTGCCAGCAGCTCAGGCGCGGGAGGACGGGATACGCAGTATTTT	TRBD2	15	TRBJ2-3	NA	TRBV7-7
CASSEGPSAYEQYF	TGTGCCAGCAGTGAAGGGCCCTCCGCCTACGAGCAGTACTTC	NA	14	TRBJ2-7	once	TRBV6-1
CASSLVGQGYNEQFF	TGTGCCAGCAGCTTGGTGGGACAGGGGTACAATGAGCAGTTCTTC	TRBD1	15	TRBJ2-1	few	TRBV5-6
CASSFRDNEQFF	TGTGCCAGCAGCTTCAGAGACAATGAGCAGTTCTTC	NA	12	TRBJ2-1	NA	TRBV5-5
CANSRGFNTEAFF	TGTGCCAATAGCCGCGGCTTTAACACTGAAGCTTTCTTT	NA	13	TRBJ1-1	NA	TRBV7-8
CASSLNTGELFF	TGTGCCAGCAGCCTGAACACCGGGGAGCTGTTTTTT	NA	12	TRBJ2-2	NA	TRBV7-9
CASSFTSGTAWEQYF	TGTGCCAGCAGCTTTACTAGCGGGACTGCCTGGGAGCAGTACTTC	TRBD2	15	TRBJ2-7	NA	TRBV13
CASSQGQGGTGELFF	TGTGCCAGCAGCCAGGGACAGGGGGGGACCGGGGAGCTGTTTTTT	TRBD1	15	TRBJ2-2	NA	TRBV6-1
CASSYKRESSETQYF	TGTGCCAGCAGTTACAAGCGGGAGAGCTCAGAGACCCAGTACTTC	TRBD2	15	TRBJ2-5	NA	TRBV6-6
CARASSTF	TGTGCCAGAGCCTCCTCCACCTTC	NA	8	TRBJ1-2	NA	TRBV27
CASSSGTAFGELFF	TGTGCCAGCAGCTCCGGGACAGCGTTTGGGGAGCTGTTTTTT	TRBD1	14	TRBJ2-2	few	TRBV7-8
CASSLEAIPSTDTQYF	TGTGCCAGCAGCTTAGAGGCTATACCTAGCACAGATACGCAGTATTTT	NA	16	TRBJ2-3	NA	TRBV7-9
CASKTVFSYEQYF	TGTGCCAGCAAAACAGTATTCTCCTACGAGCAGTACTTC	NA	13	TRBJ2-7	once	TRBV28
CASSPPGNEKLFF	TGTGCCAGCTCACCACCCGGGAATGAAAAACTGTTTTTT	NA	13	TRBJ1-4	NA	TRBV18
CASTLGTSEGYTF	TGCGCCAGCACCCTCGGGACATCTGAGGGCTACACCTTC	NA	13	TRBJ1-2	NA	TRBV5-1
CASSLRRSGQGRFF	TGTGCCAGCAGTTTGAGGAGGAGTGGGCAGGGCCGATTCTTC	NA	14	TRBJ2-1	once	TRBV28
CASSIPLANTGELFF	TGTGCCAGTAGTATACCGCTAGCTAACACCGGGGAGCTGTTTTTT	NA	15	TRBJ2-2	NA	TRBV19
CASSQNLAGNNEQFF	TGTGCCAGCAGCCAAAACCTAGCGGGAAACAATGAGCAGTTCTTC	TRBD2	15	TRBJ2-1	NA	TRBV14
CASRSVGEQFF	TGCGCCAGCAGATCGGTTGGTGAGCAGTTCTTC	NA	11	TRBJ2-1	NA	TRBV4-1
CASSLIMTGGNTEAFF	TGTGCCAGCAGTTTGATCATGACAGGGGGCAACACTGAAGCTTTCTTT	TRBD1	16	TRBJ1-1	NA	TRBV28
CASRGRKATDYGYTF	TGTGCCAGCAGAGGTCGCAAGGCCACCGACTATGGCTACACCTTC	NA	15	TRBJ1-2	NA	TRBV7-2
CASSPSPLAGGRETQYF	TGTGCCAGCAGTCCATCCCCCCTAGCGGGGGGGCGGGAGACCCAGTACTTC	TRBD2	17	TRBJ2-5	NA	TRBV27
CATSVSSGGSYEQYF	TGTGCCACCAGCGTTTCTAGCGGGGGTTCCTACGAGCAGTACTTC	TRBD2	15	TRBJ2-7	NA	TRBV15
CASSGLADEQYF	TGTGCCAGCTCGGGACTAGCGGACGAGCAGTACTTC	TRBD2	12	TRBJ2-7	NA	TRBV18